This T cell receptor beta chain emerged from a study of blood T cell repertoires in COVID-19. Turning to the study itself: Sites across the United States, Italy and Spain contributed samples from acute and convalescent COVID-19.

Sequenced by immunoSEQ multiplex PCR; TCRdb stores in-frame clones only, minus some. This table has approximately 100,000 clones, 70% to 90% appearing once. Germline loops: CDR1 SEHNR, CDR2 FQNEAQ (reference sequence). V was pared by 4 bases and J by 2 bases, with 5 bases of the junction left unmatched. The CDR3 sequence is 14 residues long. The clonotype was recovered from a woman aged 25 to 39 with acute or convalescent COVID-19. The specimen sequenced was peripheral blood. The rearrangement uses TRBV7-9 and TRBJ2-7, with 7 bases aligning to TRBD1. Here the CDR3 DNA reads TGTGCCAGCAGCTCATTCGACAGGGCCTACGAGCAGTACTTC. Encoded protein: CASSSFDRAYEQYF.